These T cell receptor beta chains were read from a single sample in a study of blood T cell repertoires in COVID-19. Libraries were prepared by immunoSEQ multiplex PCR; TCRdb keeps only in-frame clonotypes and omits some of them. Of 360,000 or so clones listed, about 90% are singletons. The sequenced sample consisted of peripheral blood. The receptors come from a man younger than 35 with active or convalescent COVID-19. CDR3s include the opening cysteine and the closing phenylalanine or tryptophan. D genes are given only for firm matches. Size is omitted from some rows. Given values are once, few, many or a class for expanded clones.

>TRBJ1-5|TRBV28|-|14|-
TGTGCCAGCAGTCCGCGGCCGGAGGGTCAGCCCCAGCATTTT
CASSPRPEGQPQHF
>TRBJ2-1|TRBV6-2/TRBV6-3|TRBD2|15|once
TGTGCCAGCAGCCCGTTGGGGAGGGGCTACAATGAGCAGTTCTTC
CASSPLGRGYNEQFF
>TRBJ1-4|TRBV3-1/TRBV3-2|TRBD1|14|-
TGTGCCAGCAGACCCAGGGGGGTTCGGGAAAAACTGTTTTTT
CASRPRGVREKLFF
>TRBJ1-2|TRBV18|TRBD1|15|-
TGTGCCAGCTCACCGACCGGGACAGATAACTATGGCTACACCTTC
CASSPTGTDNYGYTF
>TRBJ1-5|TRBV19|TRBD1|14|-
TGTGCCAGTACCGGAGGGACAGGGGGGGGGCCCCAGCATTTT
CASTGGTGGGPQHF
>TRBJ2-5|TRBV28|-|13|-
TGTGCCAGCACCTCAGGGGTCCCCGAGACCCAGTACTTC
CASTSGVPETQYF
>TRBJ1-3|TRBV25-1|-|17|few
TGTGCCAGCAGTGAATATAGGGCAGGGTACTCTGGAAACACCATATATTTT
CASSEYRAGYSGNTIYF
>TRBJ2-2|TRBV3-1/TRBV3-2|TRBD2|17|-
TGTGCCAGCAGCCTGGGACTAGCGGGGGGTAGGACCGGGGAGCTGTTTTTT
CASSLGLAGGRTGELFF
>TRBJ2-7|TRBV6-5|-|14|-
TGTGCCAGCTCCGACAGGAAAGAATTCGGTGAGCAGTACTTC
CASSDRKEFGEQYF
>TRBJ2-1|TRBV11-2|TRBD2|18|-
TGTGCCAGCAGCCCCCGAAGCGGGGGAACTAGCTCCTACAATGAGCAGTTCTTC
CASSPRSGGTSSYNEQFF
>TRBJ1-1|TRBV10-3|-|15|-
TGTGCCATCAGGGGGGCGGGCACCCCGAACACTGAAGCTTTCTTT
CAIRGAGTPNTEAFF
>TRBJ2-7|TRBV6-2/TRBV6-3|TRBD2|15|-
TGTGCCAGCAGTTATAATAGCGGGAGAGTCTACGAGCAGTACTTC
CASSYNSGRVYEQYF
>TRBJ2-1|TRBV5-1|TRBD2|18|-
TGCGCCAGCAGCTCCGCTCCAGCGGGAGGGTACACCTACAATGAGCAGTTCTTC
CASSSAPAGGYTYNEQFF
>TRBJ1-4|TRBV7-2|-|15|-
TGTGCCAGCAGCTCAAACAGGGTGACTAATGAAAAACTGTTTTTT
CASSSNRVTNEKLFF
>TRBJ2-6|TRBV6-5|TRBD1|15|-
TGTGCCAGCAGTTACTCCGAACTTCCCCAGGGGGTGCTGACTTTC
CASSYSELPQGVLTF
>TRBJ1-3|TRBV6-5|-|15|-
TGTGCCAGCAGTTACGGGGCGAGCTCTGGAAACACCATATATTTT
CASSYGASSGNTIYF
>TRBJ1-2|TRBV28|TRBD1|13|once
TGTGCCACCGGACCGCAGGGGGGTTCGGGCTACACCTTC
CATGPQGGSGYTF
>TRBJ2-3|TRBV19|-|14|once
TGTGCCAGTAGTCAACAGGGTTACACAGATACGCAGTATTTT
CASSQQGYTDTQYF
>TRBJ1-2|TRBV6-5|TRBD1|14|-
TGTGCCAGCAGTTACCACAGGGGGAACTATGGCTACACCTTC
CASSYHRGNYGYTF
>TRBJ2-6|TRBV19|TRBD1|19|-
TGTGCCAGTACTCTATCAAGGACAGGTCGGATCTCTGGGGCCAACGTGCTGACTTTC
CASTLSRTGRISGANVLTF
>TRBJ2-5|TRBV19|-|14|-
TGTGCCAGTTCAGGGTTATCGTCGCAAGAGACCCAGTACTTC
CASSGLSSQETQYF
>TRBJ1-3|TRBV9|-|17|-
TGTGCCAGCAGCGCCAGGGACTCTAAGAGCTCTGGAAACACCATATATTTT
CASSARDSKSSGNTIYF
>TRBJ1-6|TRBV4-2|-|13|-
TGTGCCAGCAGCCAAGAAAGGGGGGGACCCCTCCACTTT
CASSQERGGPLHF
>TRBJ2-7|TRBV15|-|15|-
TGTGCCACCAGCAGAGACGGGGAGCTCTCCTACGAGCAGTACTTC
CATSRDGELSYEQYF
>TRBJ1-2|TRBV5-8|-|16|-
TGTGCCAGCAGCTTGAGATCACAGGCGAAAAACTATGGCTACACCTTC
CASSLRSQAKNYGYTF
>TRBJ1-5|TRBV30|TRBD1|14|few
TGTGCCTGGAGTGTAGGCAGGGGGCTTCAGCCCCAGCATTTT
CAWSVGRGLQPQHF
>TRBJ2-2|TRBV6-2/TRBV6-3|TRBD1|16|-
TGTGCCAGCAGTCTAATGGGACAGGGCGACACCGGGGAGCTGTTTTTT
CASSLMGQGDTGELFF
>TRBJ2-7|TRBV6-1|-|16|few
TGTGCCAGCAGTGAAAATCTACCAGGGACTCCCTACGAGCAGTACTTC
CASSENLPGTPYEQYF
>TRBJ1-5|TRBV28|-|15|-
TGTGCCAGCAGTTCCGGCGGGTTCAGCAATCAGCCCCAGCATTTT
CASSSGGFSNQPQHF
>TRBJ1-3|TRBV9|-|17|-
TGTGCCAGCCTACATCATGGGACACCCATCGAGGGAAACACCATATATTTT
CASLHHGTPIEGNTIYF
>TRBJ1-1|TRBV5-1|-|13|-
TGCGCCAGCAGCACGACAAAGAACACTGAAGCTTTCTTT
CASSTTKNTEAFF
>TRBJ1-5|TRBV27|-|15|-
TGTGCCAGCAGCACCCTAGACGGATACAATCAGCCCCAGCATTTT
CASSTLDGYNQPQHF
>TRBJ2-2|TRBV11-2|TRBD2|18|-
TGTGCCAGCAGCCCCCAAATAGGGGAGGGAGGTAGTACCGGGGAGCTGTTTTTT
CASSPQIGEGGSTGELFF
>TRBJ2-1|TRBV9|-|15|-
TGTGCCAGCAGCAAAGGGGGGGAGTCATACAATGAGCAGTTCTTC
CASSKGGESYNEQFF
>TRBJ1-4|TRBV7-8|-|17|-
TGTGCCAGCAGCTTAGTACTGCGGGCCCGGGCTAATGAAAAACTGTTTTTT
CASSLVLRARANEKLFF
>TRBJ2-7|TRBV18|TRBD1|18|-
TGTGCCAGCTCACCAGCGAGGTCTTCGGGACAGGGGGCTGGGGAGCAGTACTTC
CASSPARSSGQGAGEQYF
>TRBJ1-2|TRBV4-1|-|13|-
TGCGCCAGCAGCCAAGGGACAGACAATGGCTACACCTTC
CASSQGTDNGYTF
>TRBJ2-1|TRBV5-1|-|14|-
TGCGCCAGCAGCTTTGGCGGGAAGGGAAATGAGCAGTTCTTC
CASSFGGKGNEQFF
>TRBJ2-3|TRBV3-1/TRBV3-2|TRBD2|15|-
TGTGCCAGCAGCCGAGCGGGAGGGGTCACAGATACGCAGTATTTT
CASSRAGGVTDTQYF
>TRBJ1-6|TRBV7-3|-|13|-
TGTGCCAGCAGCTTCGTTGAGGGTTCACCCCTCCACTTT
CASSFVEGSPLHF
>TRBJ2-2|TRBV24-1|-|16|-
TGTGCCACCAGTGATTCAGGGGCCGCGGACACCGGGGAGCTGTTTTTT
CATSDSGAADTGELFF
>TRBJ1-1|TRBV18|-|15|few
TGTGCCAGCTCACCACTCTCAAAGGGAGACACTGAAGCTTTCTTT
CASSPLSKGDTEAFF
>TRBJ2-7|TRBV5-4|-|17|few
TGTGCCAGCAGCCCTCGTGCTCGCGGGTTGAGCTCCTACGAGCAGTACTTC
CASSPRARGLSSYEQYF
>TRBJ2-7|TRBV6-5|-|13|-
TGTGCCAGCAGTTACACAGGGTTTTACGAGCAGTACTTC
CASSYTGFYEQYF
>TRBJ1-6|TRBV7-2|TRBD1|17|-
TGTGCCAGCAGCAACACCGGGACAGGGATTTATAATTCACCCCTCCACTTT
CASSNTGTGIYNSPLHF
>TRBJ1-1|TRBV5-1|TRBD1|14|-
TGCGCCAGCAGCCTCCGACAGGGGGTCACTGAAGCTTTCTTT
CASSLRQGVTEAFF
>TRBJ1-2|TRBV7-3|TRBD1|15|-
TGTGCCAGCAGCTTAACCGGGACAGACCACTATGGCTACACCTTC
CASSLTGTDHYGYTF
>TRBJ2-7|TRBV29-1|-|13|-
TGCAGCGTTGAAGGGGCCGTAGCCTACGAGCAGTACTTC
CSVEGAVAYEQYF
>TRBJ1-4|TRBV10-3|-|14|few
TGTGCCATCAGTGAGTCCCAGGGAATTGAAAAACTGTTTTTT
CAISESQGIEKLFF
>TRBJ1-1|TRBV7-9|-|14|-
TGTGCCAGCAGCTCAAGCAGCGGTGACACTGAAGCTTTCTTT
CASSSSSGDTEAFF
>TRBJ1-1|TRBV4-3|-|17|-
TGCGCCAGCAGCCAAGATCGTGTCGGGGTACCGAACACTGAAGCTTTCTTT
CASSQDRVGVPNTEAFF
>TRBJ1-2|TRBV18|-|13|-
TGTGCCAGCTCACCGGGAGCGACCCATGGCTACACCTTC
CASSPGATHGYTF
>TRBJ1-6|TRBV6-5|-|15|-
TGTGCCAGCAGTTGGGACAATGCGAGGAATTCACCCCTCCACTTT
CASSWDNARNSPLHF
>TRBJ1-6|TRBV5-1|TRBD1|14|-
TGCGCCAGCAGCTCACAGGGGAAGAATTCACCCCTCCACTTT
CASSSQGKNSPLHF
>TRBJ1-4|TRBV5-1|TRBD1|15|-
TGCGCCAGCAGCTCCACAGGGGGCTCTAATGAAAAACTGTTTTTT
CASSSTGGSNEKLFF
>TRBJ2-3|TRBV6-2/TRBV6-3|TRBD1|18|-
TGTGCCAGCAGTTACTCACCGGGACAGGGGCAATACACAGATACGCAGTATTTT
CASSYSPGQGQYTDTQYF
>TRBJ2-3|TRBV27|TRBD2|19|-
TGTGCCAGCAGTTGGGGGACTAGCGGGATTTCATTCGTCGCAGATACGCAGTATTTT
CASSWGTSGISFVADTQYF
>TRBJ1-2|TRBV28|TRBD1|12|-
TGTGCCAGCAGTCCGTACAGGGGTGGCTACACCTTC
CASSPYRGGYTF
>TRBJ2-7|TRBV10-3|-|14|-
TGTGCCATCAGTGAGTCAGGGGAAAAGTACGAGCAGTACTTC
CAISESGEKYEQYF
>TRBJ2-1|TRBV15|-|14|once
TGTGCCACCAGCAGGGACCCTGGGGCAGATGAGCAGTTCTTC
CATSRDPGADEQFF